This TCR beta chain was profiled in a study of patients and donors after allogeneic stem cell transplantation. TCRdb independently ran MiXCR on the RT-PCR reads; one entry per CDR3 protein. The repertoire consists of approximately 410,000 distinct CDR3 sequences, with 16% occurring once and the leading ten covering about 7%. J was trimmed by 2 bases and V by 1 base; bases with no gene match: 3. This CDR3 region has 15 residues. From germline, CDR1 is LGHNA and CDR2 YNFKEQ. The J gene is TRBJ2-3, the V gene TRBV4-2; 7 nucleotides align to TRBD2. The TCR was taken from a human donor who was either an allogeneic HSCT recipient or a stem cell or donor lymphocyte infusion donor (not recorded which). It is not recorded whose cells these are; they may come from a transplant donor. Material for sequencing was blood, either unsorted or a sorted T cell fraction (not recorded which). The CDR3 loop reads CASSQAGTNTDTQYF. The CDR3 bases are TGTGCCAGCAGCCAAGCTGGGACTAACACAGATACGCAGTATTTT.